The TCR beta chain described here comes from a study of T cells in Graves' hyperthyroidism and ophthalmopathy. On the study more broadly: Peripheral blood was obtained at initial diagnosis, preceding any treatment. Study-level results: Ophthalmopathy prediction by the model preceded onset by a median approximately six months.

Notes on this clonotype: The antigen is not known.

What was amplified from RNA transcripts were TCR beta CDR3 regions. With the HTBI primer set, the TCR CDR3 went through a first round of RT-PCR. Via MiXCR, TCRdb re-called the multiplex PCR reads, giving one row per CDR3 protein. The profile covers 140,000 or so distinct CDR3 sequences, with roughly a fifth appearing a single time and about 70% taken by the ten largest. Exclusions: uncontrolled infection, other autoimmune disease, pregnancy, lactation. Ahead of any ophthalmopathy symptoms, the blood sample was obtained at the first diagnosis of hyperthyroidism. Material for sequencing was blood. The TCR was taken from a woman between 45 and 65 years old with Graves' hyperthyroidism that later progressed to Graves' ophthalmopathy.

CDR3 coding DNA: TGTGCCAGCAGTTTATTGAGGGGAGGGCCGGGGAATGAGCAGTTCTTC. Its protein is CASSLLRGGPGNEQFF. The genes are TRBV28 and TRBJ2-1; 7 bases line up with TRBD2. Germline loops: CDR1 MDHEN, CDR2 SYDVKM. After removal of 1 base from V and 7 bases from J, the junction contained 10 bases not matched to a gene. This CDR3 is 16 amino acids long.